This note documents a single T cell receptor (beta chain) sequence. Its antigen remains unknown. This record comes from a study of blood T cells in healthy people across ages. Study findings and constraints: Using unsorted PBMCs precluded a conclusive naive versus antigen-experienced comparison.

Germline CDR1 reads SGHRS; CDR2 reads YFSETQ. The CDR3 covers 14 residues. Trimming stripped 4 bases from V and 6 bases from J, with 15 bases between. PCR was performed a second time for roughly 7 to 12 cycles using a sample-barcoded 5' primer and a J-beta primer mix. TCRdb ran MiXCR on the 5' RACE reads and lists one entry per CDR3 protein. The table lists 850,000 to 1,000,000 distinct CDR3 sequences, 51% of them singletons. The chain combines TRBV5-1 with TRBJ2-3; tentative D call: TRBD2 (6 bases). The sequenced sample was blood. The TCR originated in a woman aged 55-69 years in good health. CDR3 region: CASSLTPGGDTQYF. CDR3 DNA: TGCGCCAGCAGCCTTACTCCTGGAGGGGATACGCAGTATTTT.